The T cell receptor beta chain described here comes from a study of Tregs in tolerant kidney transplant recipients. Regarding the study as a whole: Validation in larger populations is needed because few patients were studied.

As regards this clone: What it binds is not known. The same CDR3 can be traced to other DNA sequences in this sample.

Some clones are missing from TCRdb's copy, which holds only in-frame ones; the method was immunoSEQ multiplex PCR. The sample consists of some 250,000 clones, around 81% of them appearing once. CDR1 is KGHSH and CDR2 is LQKENI in the germline V gene. V was clipped by 2 bases and J by 1 base, with 6 bases between them. The CDR3 has 13 amino acids. Sequencing was performed on CD4+ T cells from blood. This clonotype originated in a human donor in good health. The rearrangement uses TRBV18 and TRBJ2-7; maybe TRBD2 (6 bases). The CDR3 region has the DNA TGTGCCAGCTCACCAGGACTATCCTACGAGCAGTACTTC. This gives the protein CASSPGLSYEQYF.